The next 22 T cell receptor beta chains were all read from a single sample in a study of T cell repertoires in cytomegalovirus infection. MiXCR, run by TCRdb on the reads, gives a single entry per CDR3 protein. The repertoire has almost 300,000 distinct CDR3 sequences, around 9.1% of them found once; the top ten carry approximately 2.3%. The specimen was PBMCs. These receptors were collected from a human donor in good health (CMV status not recorded). Some clones in this sample may be carry-over from other donors' samples.

This clonotype was detected many times. The chain combines TRBV7-2 with TRBJ2-3; 9 bases fit TRBD1. The V segment lost 3 bases and the J segment 8 bases; nucleotides outside the gene matches: 9. Looked up from germline, CDR1 is SGHTA and CDR2 is FQGNSA. This CDR3 is built from 15 residues. The CDR3 region has the DNA TGTGCCAGCAGCTTTAATGTTGGGGACAGGGCTACGCAGTATTTT. Amino acids: CASSFNVGDRATQYF.

This clonotype was counted ten times or more. The rearrangement uses TRBV12-3 or TRBV12-4 and TRBJ1-1; 7 bases line up with TRBD1. V lost 7 bases and J lost 1; bases outside the gene matches: 15. This CDR3 spans 17 amino acids. CDR3 DNA sequence: TGTGCCAGCACTCCTCGGGGGCAGGGGGTAAGGAACACTGAAGCTTTCTTT. Residues: CASTPRGQGVRNTEAFF.

This clonotype was counted many times. The chain couples TRBV12-3 or TRBV12-4 to TRBJ2-1; tentatively, D is TRBD1 (5 bases). The CDR3 extends over 12 amino acids. The germline V and J ends were trimmed by 7 bases and 6 bases, with 10 bases remaining between them. This CDR3 reads CASNGQGNEQFF. The DNA for the CDR3 is TGTGCCAGCAATGGACAAGGCAATGAGCAGTTCTTC.

CDR3 sequence reads: CASSVVAAGDNTDTQYF. In DNA, the CDR3 is TGTGCCAGCAGCGTAGTCGCAGCGGGGGACAACACAGATACGCAGTATTTT. The chain is built from TRBV9 and TRBJ2-3; 8 bases are shared with TRBD2. The CDR3 length is 17 residues. Germline V CDR1 and CDR2: SGDLS, YYNGEE. V lost 0 bases, J lost 2 bases, and 8 bases stayed unmatched.

This clonotype has ten or more counts. J is TRBJ2-1 and V is TRBV7-6, with 7 bases lining up with TRBD2. The J segment lost 8 bases and the V segment lost 4 bases, leaving 11 bases of the junction unmatched. CDR1 is SGHVS and CDR2 is FNYEAQ in the germline V gene. The CDR3 spans 15 residues. The CDR3 spells CASSSGGNQWDEQFF. CDR3 bases: TGTGCCAGCAGCTCCGGGGGGAACCAGTGGGATGAGCAGTTCTTC.

This clonotype was recorded many times. The rearrangement uses TRBV14 and TRBJ1-1, with D perhaps TRBD1 (6 bases). Trimming pared 5 bases from V and 7 bases from J, leaving 11 bases between. Germline V CDR1 and CDR2: SGHDN, FVKESK. CDR3 length equals 12 residues. CDR3 nucleotides: TGTGCCAGCAGCTACACAGGGATTGAAGCTTTCTTT. Its translation: CASSYTGIEAFF.

V is TRBV5-4 and J is TRBJ2-7, with D uncertain. Trimming took 1 base from V and 0 from J, leaving 11 bases between them. In germline, CDR1 is SGHNT, CDR2 YYREEE (reference sequence). The CDR3 runs to 15 residues. In nucleotides, the CDR3 is TGTGCCAGCAGCTTGCATTCAGAGAGCTCCTACGAGCAGTACGTC. As protein: CASSLHSESSYEQYV.

There are many counts of this clonotype. The V gene is TRBV28, the J gene TRBJ1-1, with D unclear. CDR3 length: 14 amino acids. CDR1 and CDR2 from the germline V gene are MDHEN and SYDVKM. Trimming left V 6 bases short and J 8 bases short, with 19 bases between. Here the CDR3 DNA reads TGTGCCAGCAGCCCCGGGCAGATCGTTTACGAAGCTTTCTTT. It yields the protein CASSPGQIVYEAFF.

The sample holds many counts of this clonotype. The chain has TRBV9 and TRBJ2-1, with 8 bases lining up with TRBD2. Per germline, CDR1 SGDLS and CDR2 YYNGEE. The CDR3 has 15 amino acids. V dropped 0 bases and J dropped 2; count of bases not matched to a gene: 1. CDR3 sequence: CASSVDSGTYNEQFF. CDR3 coding DNA: TGTGCCAGCAGCGTAGATAGCGGGACCTACAATGAGCAGTTCTTC.

This clonotype was counted at least ten times. V gene TRBV12-3 or TRBV12-4 combines with J gene TRBJ1-2; TRBD1 matches 10 bases. The CDR3 consists of 16 residues. The ends lost 5 bases at V and 7 bases at J; junction bases unmatched: 13. This CDR3 is CASSPRGPGQGSGYTF. The CDR3 nucleotides read TGTGCCAGCAGTCCGAGGGGTCCGGGACAGGGGTCTGGCTACACCTTC.

This clonotype has a count of ten or more. J is TRBJ2-2 and V is TRBV7-6; D may correspond to TRBD1 or TRBD2 (6 bases each). V dropped 3 bases and J dropped 7 bases, with 9 bases sitting between them. The germline V gene has CDR1 SGHVS and CDR2 FNYEAQ. The CDR3 is 13 residues long. CDR3 coding DNA: TGTGCCAGCAGCTTCGGGGGCGGCGGGGAGCTGTTTTTT. It specifies CASSFGGGGELFF.

This clonotype has a count of ten or more. V is TRBV12-3 or TRBV12-4 and J is TRBJ1-5; D not resolved. V lost 8 bases and J 7 bases, leaving 12 bases between the germline ends. This CDR3 region has 12 residues. The CDR3 is CASAWAGQPQHF. The CDR3 DNA reads as TGTGCCAGCGCCTGGGCGGGGCAGCCCCAGCATTTT.

In its sample, this clonotype was seen many times. V and J are TRBV7-6 and TRBJ1-1; D is unclear. This CDR3 comprises 14 residues. Trimming cost V 5 bases and J 10 bases, with 20 bases left between them. CDR1 and CDR2 from the germline V gene are SGHVS and FNYEAQ. The CDR3 sequence: CASSPEARKDGAFF. The CDR3 nucleotides read TGTGCCAGCAGCCCCGAGGCCAGGAAAGATGGAGCTTTCTTT.

This clonotype was counted at least ten times. The chain uses TRBV2 and TRBJ2-1; D perhaps matches TRBD2 (5 bases). The V gene lost 8 bases and the J gene lost 13 bases, with 12 bases spanning the gap. This CDR3 spans 10 amino acids. Germline-derived CDR1 and CDR2 are SNHLY and FYNNEI. CDR3 residues: CASDRGLQFF. CDR3 coding DNA: TGTGCCAGCGATAGAGGACTTCAGTTCTTC.

This clonotype was recorded many times. The chain joins TRBV20-1 to TRBJ1-6; a possible D gene is TRBD1 (5 bases). Per germline, CDR1 DFQATT and CDR2 SNEGSKA (reference sequence). Trimming removed 1 base at V and 7 bases at J, with 11 bases between. The CDR3 contains 14 residues. CDR3 bases: TGCAGTGCTAGAGGGGGGGACTCAAATTCACCCCTCCACTTT. Amino acid sequence: CSARGGDSNSPLHF.

The table lists this clonotype with many counts. The V gene is TRBV12-3 or TRBV12-4, the J gene TRBJ2-1; 8 nucleotides agree with TRBD1. The CDR3 spans 14 residues. Trimming took 7 bases from V and 6 from J; bases not matched to a gene: 8. CDR3 residues: CASTSGQGGNEQFF. CDR3 nucleotide sequence: TGTGCCAGCACCTCCGGACAGGGAGGCAATGAGCAGTTCTTC.

This clonotype was counted at least ten times. The chain uses TRBV13 and TRBJ2-7; no clear D. The germline V gene encodes CDR1 PRHDT and CDR2 FYEKMQ (reference sequence). V lost 0 bases to trimming and J lost 0 bases, with 6 bases between them. This CDR3 has 14 residues. The CDR3 nucleotides read TGTGCCAGCAGCTTAGGAGACGGCTCCTACGAGCAGTACTTC. Translating it yields CASSLGDGSYEQYF.

This clonotype was seen at least ten times. The genes are TRBV29-1 and TRBJ1-4; D perhaps matches TRBD1 (5 bases). Germline CDR1 reads SQVTM; CDR2 reads ANQGSEA. This CDR3 has 12 amino acids. Trimming took off 7 bases at V and 8 bases at J, with 14 bases between the two ends. This CDR3 reads CSASGPREKLFF. The CDR3 bases are TGCAGCGCCTCAGGGCCTAGAGAAAAACTGTTTTTT.

This clonotype was detected many times. This chain connects TRBV12-3 or TRBV12-4 to TRBJ2-5; perhaps TRBD1 as D (6 bases). Trimming cost V 5 bases and J 2 bases, with 12 bases left between them. The length of the CDR3 is 14 residues. The CDR3, as DNA: TGTGCCAGCAGTACCGGACAGTTACAAGAGACCCAGTACTTC. This encodes CASSTGQLQETQYF.

The table lists this clonotype with many counts. The V call is TRBV7-9, the J call TRBJ2-3, with 9 bases identical to TRBD1. The CDR3 runs to 16 residues. Germline V gene data show CDR1 as SEHNR and CDR2 as FQNEAQ (reference sequence). The J segment lost 4 bases and the V segment lost 5 bases, leaving 10 bases of the junction unmatched. The CDR3 nucleotides are TGTGCCAGCAGCCGACCCGGGACAGGGCTCGCAGATACGCAGTATTTT. This codes for CASSRPGTGLADTQYF.

Ten or more counts support this clonotype. This rearrangement joins TRBV7-2 to TRBJ2-5, with 11 bases fitting TRBD2. Germline V gene lookup returns CDR1 SGHTA and CDR2 FQGNSA. The trim removed 5 bases at V and 5 bases at J, leaving 7 bases unmatched. This CDR3 comprises 15 residues. This CDR3 is CASSGRLAGRETQYF. CDR3 nucleotides: TGTGCCAGCAGCGGACGACTAGCGGGGCGGGAGACCCAGTACTTC.

The CDR3 is CSAIQGLPEAFF. The CDR3 DNA reads TGCAGTGCTATTCAGGGTCTGCCTGAAGCTTTCTTT. The chain is built from TRBV20-1 and TRBJ1-1; TRBD1 might be the D (5 bases). Germline CDR1 reads DFQATT; CDR2 reads SNEGSKA (reference sequence). The CDR3 has 12 residues. Trimming took off 4 bases at V and 6 bases at J, with 12 bases between the two ends.